The rows below give T cell receptor beta chains drawn from one sample of a study of control samples from healthy donors and cancer patients. Assay used: immunoSEQ multiplex PCR; TCRdb lists only in-frame clones, some missing. The data show hundreds of thousands of clones, with 90% seen just once and 5% to 8% held by the top ten. The sequenced material came from PBMCs. The receptors derive from a man between 35 and 55 years old with head and neck cancer. Both conserved end residues are part of each CDR3. D genes are given only for firm matches. Not every row has a clone size; where given, it reads once, few, many or a size class.

d_gene,abundance,j_gene,v_gene,CDR3nt,CDR3aa
NA,NA,TRBJ2-1,TRBV4-1,TGCGCCAGCAGCCACGGGGGACAGCTTGGAGGGAATGAGCAGTTCTTC,CASSHGGQLGGNEQFF
NA,NA,TRBJ2-2,TRBV6-2/TRBV6-3,TGTGCCAGCAGTACCCCCGGACAGCGTAACGCGAACACCGGGGAGCTGTTTTTT,CASSTPGQRNANTGELFF
TRBD1,NA,TRBJ2-7,TRBV5-6,TGTGCCAGCAGCTTGGTTGGCAGGGGGAACGAGCAGTACTTC,CASSLVGRGNEQYF
NA,NA,TRBJ1-5,TRBV28,TGTGCCAGCAGTTTATGGGAGCGGGGGCAGCCCCAGCATTTT,CASSLWERGQPQHF
TRBD2,NA,TRBJ2-7,TRBV30,TGTGCCTGGGGGCGGGGGTCCTCCTACGAGCAGTACTTC,CAWGRGSSYEQYF
TRBD1,NA,TRBJ2-7,TRBV6-5,TGTGCCAGCAGTTTTCCGGGACAGGGGTACGAGCAGTACTTC,CASSFPGQGYEQYF
NA,NA,TRBJ2-3,TRBV3-1/TRBV3-2,TGTGCCAGCAGCCCGGGTACAAGTAGCACAGATACGCAGTATTTT,CASSPGTSSTDTQYF
NA,NA,TRBJ1-2,TRBV12-3/TRBV12-4,TGTGCCAGCAGTTTAATGGGCGGCTACACCTTC,CASSLMGGYTF
NA,NA,TRBJ2-7,TRBV18,TGTGCCAGCTCACCCGGAGGGAAATCCTACGAGCAGTACTTC,CASSPGGKSYEQYF
NA,NA,TRBJ2-5,TRBV18,TGTGCCAGCTCACCACTTGCGATACAAGAGACCCAGTACTTC,CASSPLAIQETQYF
TRBD2,NA,TRBJ2-6,TRBV27,TGTGCCAGCAGTTTATTCGCTAGCGGATTCTCTGGGGCCAACGTCCTGACTTTC,CASSLFASGFSGANVLTF
NA,NA,TRBJ1-5,TRBV28,TGTGCCAGCAGAAAACCCATGGGGGCACATCAGCCCCAGCATTTT,CASRKPMGAHQPQHF
NA,NA,TRBJ1-3,TRBV7-9,TGTGCCAGCAGCACGGGGGCATCGGGCAGTAGTTATTTT,CASSTGASGSSYF
TRBD2,NA,TRBJ2-3,TRBV24-1,TGTGCCCCTGAGCGGGGGGACAGCACAGATACGCAGTATTTT,CAPERGDSTDTQYF
NA,NA,TRBJ1-1,TRBV10-2,TGCGCCAGCAGTGAGCAGGGGAGCACTGAAGCTTTCTTT,CASSEQGSTEAFF
TRBD1,NA,TRBJ2-7,TRBV27,TGTGCCAGCAGTCTGGGACAGGGGGCGTTAGGTCCCGAGCAGTACTTC,CASSLGQGALGPEQYF
TRBD1,NA,TRBJ2-7,TRBV19,TGTGCCAGTAGTATAGATCAGACAGGGCACTCCTACGAGCAGTACTTC,CASSIDQTGHSYEQYF
TRBD1,NA,TRBJ1-1,TRBV10-3,TGTGCCATCAGGGCCGGGACAGGGGAAGCTTTCTTT,CAIRAGTGEAFF
NA,NA,TRBJ1-4,TRBV7-9,TGTGCCAGCAGCCCCCAACAACTGTTTTTT,CASSPQQLFF
NA,NA,TRBJ2-3,TRBV7-2,TGTGCCAGCAGCCAAGGGGACGGGGGTGCAGATACGCAGTATTTT,CASSQGDGGADTQYF
NA,NA,TRBJ1-5,TRBV30,TGTGCCTGGTGCAGGGGTAGGAATCAGCCCCAGCATTTT,CAWCRGRNQPQHF
NA,few,TRBJ1-4,TRBV30,TGTGCCTGGAGTCCCAACGGCAATGAAAAACTGTTTTTT,CAWSPNGNEKLFF
NA,NA,TRBJ1-1,TRBV4-2,TGTGCCAGCAGCCAGCACTTCGGGAACACTGAAGCTTTCTTT,CASSQHFGNTEAFF
TRBD2,NA,TRBJ2-1,TRBV28,TGTGCCAGCAAACCGGGAGGGGGGAATGAGCAGTTCTTC,CASKPGGGNEQFF
TRBD1,once,TRBJ1-6,TRBV5-1,TGCGCCAGCAGCTTCCGGGACAGACGAAATTCACCCCTCCACTTT,CASSFRDRRNSPLHF
NA,once,TRBJ2-7,TRBV6-5,TGTGCCAGCAGTTACTCGAGGAGCTTCTACGAGCAGTACTTC,CASSYSRSFYEQYF
NA,NA,TRBJ2-5,TRBV6-1,TGTGCCAGCAGTGACCCCCCCCAACAAGAGACCCAGTACTTC,CASSDPPQQETQYF
TRBD1,NA,TRBJ1-4,TRBV7-9,TGTGCCAGCAGCTCCGGACAGGGTGCTGAAAAACTGTTTTTT,CASSSGQGAEKLFF
NA,NA,TRBJ2-2,TRBV11-1,TGTGCCAGCAGCTTACAGGTGACTTCGAACACCGGGGAGCTGTTTTTT,CASSLQVTSNTGELFF
NA,NA,TRBJ2-2,TRBV4-1,TGCGCCAGCAGCCAAGACCTGACAGGACCCAACACCGGGGAGCTGTTTTTT,CASSQDLTGPNTGELFF
NA,NA,TRBJ1-1,TRBV5-1,TGCGCCAGCAGCTTGGCCGGCGGAGGGGCAAGTGAAGCTTTCTTT,CASSLAGGGASEAFF
NA,few,TRBJ1-1,TRBV13,TGTGCCAGCAGCTTAGGACGGGGGGCCACTGAAGCTTTCTTT,CASSLGRGATEAFF
NA,NA,TRBJ2-1,TRBV7-6,TGTGCCAGCAGCTTAGTGGGCCCCCCAGGGCGGGGAGAGCAGTTCTTC,CASSLVGPPGRGEQFF
NA,NA,TRBJ1-1,TRBV11-2,TGTGCCAGCAGCTCAACAGGACCCTTGGGCACTGAAGCTTTCTTT,CASSSTGPLGTEAFF
NA,NA,TRBJ1-1,TRBV5-6,TGTGCCAGCAGCTTCGGACATGCGAACACTGAAGCTTTCTTT,CASSFGHANTEAFF
NA,NA,TRBJ2-3,TRBV6-5,TGTGCCAGCAGTTCCGGACTGGTTAGCACAGATACGCAGTATTTT,CASSSGLVSTDTQYF
NA,NA,TRBJ1-3,TRBV30,TGTGCCTGGAGTCAGACAGGTGGAAACACCATATATTTT,CAWSQTGGNTIYF
NA,NA,TRBJ1-1,TRBV7-9,TGTGCCAGCAGCTCATGGGACGGACGGAACACTGAAGCTTTCTTT,CASSSWDGRNTEAFF
TRBD1,NA,TRBJ2-7,TRBV28,TGTGCCAGCAGGGGGGACAGGGCCTCCTACGAGCAGTACTTC,CASRGDRASYEQYF
TRBD1,NA,TRBJ2-7,TRBV7-9,TGTGCCAGCAGCGAGACAGGGGGCAAGGTGGACGAGCAGTACTTC,CASSETGGKVDEQYF
NA,NA,TRBJ1-5,TRBV30,TGTGCCTGGAGTGTACGGGGACTCAATCAGCCCCAGCATTTT,CAWSVRGLNQPQHF
TRBD2,NA,TRBJ2-3,TRBV30,TGTGCGGGGGGGGTAGATACGCAGTATTTT,CAGGVDTQYF
NA,NA,TRBJ2-7,TRBV3-1/TRBV3-2,TGTGCCAGCAGCCAAGAACGGCGGTCCTACGAGCAGTACTTC,CASSQERRSYEQYF
NA,NA,TRBJ1-2,TRBV14,TGTGCCAGCAGCCCGGGGGATTATGGCTACACCTTC,CASSPGDYGYTF
TRBD1,NA,TRBJ2-1,TRBV10-3,TGTGCCATCAGTCCGTCCCGGGACAGGGGCAATGAGCAGTTCTTC,CAISPSRDRGNEQFF
TRBD1,NA,TRBJ2-2,TRBV19,TGTGCCAGTAGTAGGACAGGGAACACCGGGGAGCTGTTTTTT,CASSRTGNTGELFF
TRBD2,NA,TRBJ2-3,TRBV9,TGTGCCAGCAGCACAGGCGTGGGCGGGGGGGCTGCAGATACGCAGTATTTT,CASSTGVGGGAADTQYF
NA,NA,TRBJ1-1,TRBV7-2,TGTGCCAGCAGCCTAACGACCTCCAACACTGAAGCTTTCTTT,CASSLTTSNTEAFF
NA,NA,TRBJ2-3,TRBV6-5,TGTGCCAGCTCCCAGACATACTCCACAGATACGCAGTATTTT,CASSQTYSTDTQYF
TRBD1,once,TRBJ2-7,TRBV5-1,TGCGCCAGCAGCTACAAATCAGGGGGAGAAACCTACGAGCAGTACTTC,CASSYKSGGETYEQYF
NA,NA,TRBJ2-2,TRBV28,TGTGCCAGCAGCCCCGCGGGGGAGCTGTTTTTT,CASSPAGELFF
NA,NA,TRBJ1-5,TRBV24-1,TGTGCCACCAGTAAGGGGTTGCAGCCCCAGCATTTT,CATSKGLQPQHF
NA,NA,TRBJ2-5,TRBV5-1,TGCGCCAGCAGCTTGGCGCTCGGGGAGACCCAGTACTTC,CASSLALGETQYF
NA,NA,TRBJ2-1,TRBV19,TGTGCCAGCGGGACGGCTGGGGGGATTGCCTACAATGAGCAGTTCTTC,CASGTAGGIAYNEQFF
NA,NA,TRBJ1-5,TRBV10-3,TGTGCCATCAGTGAGTCGGCCCCCGTCGGGGGAAGCAATCAGCCCCAGCATTTT,CAISESAPVGGSNQPQHF